Each of the 8 T cell receptor beta chains below was sequenced from the same sample in a study of human T cells and chemical hapten exposure. Time point described: patch test 3, about 24 weeks after DPC sensitization. The treatment was: therapeutic diphenylcyclopropenone sensitization with weekly scalp DPC. Each CDR3 protein is one row after TCRdb ran MiXCR on the RACE reads. The data contain approximately 160,000 distinct CDR3 sequences, roughly a quarter of them seen just once; the ten biggest clones take up about 2%. The sequencing here drew on whole blood, taken in connection with sensitization to the hapten diphenylcyclopropenone (DPC). All receptors come from a woman younger than 30 with alopecia areata. Some clones in this sample may be carry-over from other donors' samples.

This clonotype was counted between two and nine times. V is TRBV28 and J is TRBJ2-5, with D uncertain. Per germline, CDR1 MDHEN and CDR2 SYDVKM. This CDR3 region has 12 residues. Trimming took 8 bases from V and 5 from J, leaving 12 bases between them. The DNA of the CDR3 is TGTGCCAGCGGGATCATAAGGGAGACCCAGTACTTC. Translating gives CASGIIRETQYF.

This clonotype occurred a few times. V gene TRBV7-2 combines with J gene TRBJ2-1; the match to TRBD1 covers 8 bases. The CDR3 loop spans 14 amino acids. Looked up from germline, CDR1 is SGHTA and CDR2 is FQGNSA. J lost 14 bases, V lost 1 base, and 10 bases had no gene match. The CDR3 region is CASSLGRQGFGEFF. CDR3 bases: TGTGCCAGCAGCTTAGGTCGACAGGGGTTCGGGGAGTTCTTC.

The V and J genes are TRBV7-9 and TRBJ2-3; 9 positions agree with TRBD2. The CDR3 spans 15 residues. Germline trimming cut 5 bases from V and 6 bases from J; bases unmatched to any gene: 9. Germline V gives CDR1 SEHNR, CDR2 FQNEAQ (reference sequence). The CDR3 region has the DNA TGTGCCAGCAGCCCCCAGGGTAGCGGGAGTGATACGCAGTATTTT. It yields the protein CASSPQGSGSDTQYF.

The chain carries TRBV9 and TRBJ1-6; D gene unclear. CDR1 and CDR2 (germline): SGDLS, YYNGEE. CDR3 length equals 15 residues. V was shortened by 0 bases and J by 0 bases, with 4 bases between the two germline ends. The chain's CDR3 is CASSVESSYNSPLHF. In DNA, the CDR3 is TGTGCCAGCAGCGTAGAAAGCTCCTATAATTCACCCCTCCACTTT. The full variable domain, completed using reference TRBV9 and TRBJ1-6, is DSGVTQTPKHLITATGQRVTLRCSPRSGDLSVYWYQQSLDQGLQFLIQYYNGEERAKGNILERFSAQQFPDLHSELNLSSLELGDSALYFCASSVESSYNSPLHFGNGTRLTVT.

In its sample, this clonotype was seen a few times. The V gene is TRBV4-3, the J gene TRBJ2-3; D possibly corresponds to TRBD2 (6 bases). From germline, CDR1 is LGHNA and CDR2 YSLEER. The ends were cut back, 2 bases at V and 7 bases at J, with 10 bases in the middle. The CDR3 is 13 residues long. CDR3: CASSQPGLNTQYF. DNA of the CDR3: TGCGCCAGCAGCCAACCCGGACTAAATACGCAGTATTTT.

In its sample, this clonotype was seen a few times. The chain has TRBV20-1 and TRBJ2-7, with TRBD1 as a possible D gene (6 bases). V was shortened by 5 bases and J by 4 bases, with 9 bases between the two germline ends. This CDR3 has 11 amino acids. Germline V gene lookup returns CDR1 DFQATT and CDR2 SNEGSKA (reference sequence). CDR3 amino acids: CSARTGYEQYF. Here the CDR3 DNA reads TGCAGTGCTCGTACAGGGTACGAGCAGTACTTC.

This clonotype was observed at least ten times. This rearrangement joins TRBV9 to TRBJ1-2, with TRBD1 as a possible D gene (5 bases). Trimming took off 4 bases at V and 8 bases at J, with 18 bases between the two ends. Per germline, CDR1 SGDLS and CDR2 YYNGEE. The CDR3 runs 14 residues. This CDR3 reads CASSPVGGVDGYTF. As DNA, the CDR3 is TGTGCCAGCAGCCCAGTGGGGGGGGTCGACGGCTACACCTTC.

The chain carries TRBV9 and TRBJ2-2; D call uncertain. The CDR3 contains 15 residues. V was cut by 3 bases and J by 4 bases, with 13 bases left in between. The germline gives CDR1 SGDLS, CDR2 YYNGEE. CDR3 nucleotide sequence: TGTGCCAGCAGCGCTAGAGTGACGAGCACCGGGGAGCTGTTTTTT. This sequence encodes CASSARVTSTGELFF. Drawing the rest from reference TRBV9 and TRBJ2-2, the complete variable domain is DSGVTQTPKHLITATGQRVTLRCSPRSGDLSVYWYQQSLDQGLQFLIQYYNGEERAKGNILERFSAQQFPDLHSELNLSSLELGDSALYFCASSARVTSTGELFFGEGSRLTVL.